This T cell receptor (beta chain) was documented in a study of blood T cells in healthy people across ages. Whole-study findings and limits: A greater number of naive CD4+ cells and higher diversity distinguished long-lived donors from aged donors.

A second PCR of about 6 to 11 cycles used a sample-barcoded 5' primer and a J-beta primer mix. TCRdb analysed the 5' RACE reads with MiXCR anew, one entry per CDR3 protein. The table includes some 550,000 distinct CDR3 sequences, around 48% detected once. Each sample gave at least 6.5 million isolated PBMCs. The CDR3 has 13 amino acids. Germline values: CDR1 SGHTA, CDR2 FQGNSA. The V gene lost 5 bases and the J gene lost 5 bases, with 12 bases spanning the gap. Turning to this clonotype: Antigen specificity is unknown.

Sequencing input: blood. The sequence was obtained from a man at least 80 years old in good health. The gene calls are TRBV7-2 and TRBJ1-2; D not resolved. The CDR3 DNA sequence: TGTGCCAGCAGCGTAGGGCCCGAGTATGGCTACACCTTC. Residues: CASSVGPEYGYTF.